A selection of T cell receptor beta chains follows, all from one sample in a study of blood T cell repertoires in COVID-19. Libraries were prepared by immunoSEQ multiplex PCR; TCRdb keeps only in-frame clonotypes and omits some of them. Among roughly 300,000 clones, roughly nine tenths were seen once, and the ten largest hold approximately 12%. The sequencing sample was made of peripheral blood. The receptor set was obtained from a young woman with COVID-19, enrolled during active disease. The CDR3 runs from the conserved cysteine through the conserved F or W. A D gene is named only where the DNA matches it firmly.

d_call	j_call	v_call	cdr3_nt	cdr3_aa
TRBD1	TRBJ2-1	TRBV9	TGTGCCAGCAGCGCTTTTGGGACAGCATACAATGAGCAGTTCTTC	CASSAFGTAYNEQFF
-	TRBJ1-1	TRBV10-3	TGTGCCATCAGCCTCAAGCAGGACACTGAAGCTTTCTTT	CAISLKQDTEAFF
-	TRBJ2-1	TRBV28	TGTGCCAGCAGTTTGGCGGGCAATGAGCAGTTCTTC	CASSLAGNEQFF
TRBD1	TRBJ2-1	TRBV5-8	TGTGCCAGCAGCTGGGGGACAGGGGGAAGGAACAATGAGCAGTTCTTC	CASSWGTGGRNNEQFF
-	TRBJ2-5	TRBV4-1	TGCGCCAGCAGCCAACCCTTCTGGGAGGAGACCCAGTACTTC	CASSQPFWEETQYF
TRBD1	TRBJ2-7	TRBV7-2	TGTGCCAGCAGGGGACAGCCGTACTCCTACGAGCAGTACTTC	CASRGQPYSYEQYF
-	TRBJ2-7	TRBV3-1/TRBV3-2	TGTGCCAGCAGCTCAACGGGTCGACTCTTACGAGGGCAGTACTTC	CASSSTGRLLRGQYF
-	TRBJ2-3	TRBV9	TGTGCCAGCAGCGTAGCTTTCCAGGGAACTAGCACAGATACGCAGTATTTT	CASSVAFQGTSTDTQYF
TRBD1	TRBJ1-4	TRBV28	TGTGCCACCCGGTTCGGGGACAGGGCTAATGAAAAACTGTTTTTT	CATRFGDRANEKLFF
-	TRBJ1-3	TRBV6-5	TGTGCCAGCAGGACTTCTGGAAACACCATATATTTT	CASRTSGNTIYF
-	TRBJ2-2	TRBV7-2	TGTGCCAGCAGCTTAGTCAAAGCGACCGGGGAGCTGTTTTTT	CASSLVKATGELFF
TRBD2	TRBJ2-1	TRBV3-1/TRBV3-2	TGTGCCAGCAGCCACGGGGGGGCGGGGAATGAGCAGTTCTTC	CASSHGGAGNEQFF